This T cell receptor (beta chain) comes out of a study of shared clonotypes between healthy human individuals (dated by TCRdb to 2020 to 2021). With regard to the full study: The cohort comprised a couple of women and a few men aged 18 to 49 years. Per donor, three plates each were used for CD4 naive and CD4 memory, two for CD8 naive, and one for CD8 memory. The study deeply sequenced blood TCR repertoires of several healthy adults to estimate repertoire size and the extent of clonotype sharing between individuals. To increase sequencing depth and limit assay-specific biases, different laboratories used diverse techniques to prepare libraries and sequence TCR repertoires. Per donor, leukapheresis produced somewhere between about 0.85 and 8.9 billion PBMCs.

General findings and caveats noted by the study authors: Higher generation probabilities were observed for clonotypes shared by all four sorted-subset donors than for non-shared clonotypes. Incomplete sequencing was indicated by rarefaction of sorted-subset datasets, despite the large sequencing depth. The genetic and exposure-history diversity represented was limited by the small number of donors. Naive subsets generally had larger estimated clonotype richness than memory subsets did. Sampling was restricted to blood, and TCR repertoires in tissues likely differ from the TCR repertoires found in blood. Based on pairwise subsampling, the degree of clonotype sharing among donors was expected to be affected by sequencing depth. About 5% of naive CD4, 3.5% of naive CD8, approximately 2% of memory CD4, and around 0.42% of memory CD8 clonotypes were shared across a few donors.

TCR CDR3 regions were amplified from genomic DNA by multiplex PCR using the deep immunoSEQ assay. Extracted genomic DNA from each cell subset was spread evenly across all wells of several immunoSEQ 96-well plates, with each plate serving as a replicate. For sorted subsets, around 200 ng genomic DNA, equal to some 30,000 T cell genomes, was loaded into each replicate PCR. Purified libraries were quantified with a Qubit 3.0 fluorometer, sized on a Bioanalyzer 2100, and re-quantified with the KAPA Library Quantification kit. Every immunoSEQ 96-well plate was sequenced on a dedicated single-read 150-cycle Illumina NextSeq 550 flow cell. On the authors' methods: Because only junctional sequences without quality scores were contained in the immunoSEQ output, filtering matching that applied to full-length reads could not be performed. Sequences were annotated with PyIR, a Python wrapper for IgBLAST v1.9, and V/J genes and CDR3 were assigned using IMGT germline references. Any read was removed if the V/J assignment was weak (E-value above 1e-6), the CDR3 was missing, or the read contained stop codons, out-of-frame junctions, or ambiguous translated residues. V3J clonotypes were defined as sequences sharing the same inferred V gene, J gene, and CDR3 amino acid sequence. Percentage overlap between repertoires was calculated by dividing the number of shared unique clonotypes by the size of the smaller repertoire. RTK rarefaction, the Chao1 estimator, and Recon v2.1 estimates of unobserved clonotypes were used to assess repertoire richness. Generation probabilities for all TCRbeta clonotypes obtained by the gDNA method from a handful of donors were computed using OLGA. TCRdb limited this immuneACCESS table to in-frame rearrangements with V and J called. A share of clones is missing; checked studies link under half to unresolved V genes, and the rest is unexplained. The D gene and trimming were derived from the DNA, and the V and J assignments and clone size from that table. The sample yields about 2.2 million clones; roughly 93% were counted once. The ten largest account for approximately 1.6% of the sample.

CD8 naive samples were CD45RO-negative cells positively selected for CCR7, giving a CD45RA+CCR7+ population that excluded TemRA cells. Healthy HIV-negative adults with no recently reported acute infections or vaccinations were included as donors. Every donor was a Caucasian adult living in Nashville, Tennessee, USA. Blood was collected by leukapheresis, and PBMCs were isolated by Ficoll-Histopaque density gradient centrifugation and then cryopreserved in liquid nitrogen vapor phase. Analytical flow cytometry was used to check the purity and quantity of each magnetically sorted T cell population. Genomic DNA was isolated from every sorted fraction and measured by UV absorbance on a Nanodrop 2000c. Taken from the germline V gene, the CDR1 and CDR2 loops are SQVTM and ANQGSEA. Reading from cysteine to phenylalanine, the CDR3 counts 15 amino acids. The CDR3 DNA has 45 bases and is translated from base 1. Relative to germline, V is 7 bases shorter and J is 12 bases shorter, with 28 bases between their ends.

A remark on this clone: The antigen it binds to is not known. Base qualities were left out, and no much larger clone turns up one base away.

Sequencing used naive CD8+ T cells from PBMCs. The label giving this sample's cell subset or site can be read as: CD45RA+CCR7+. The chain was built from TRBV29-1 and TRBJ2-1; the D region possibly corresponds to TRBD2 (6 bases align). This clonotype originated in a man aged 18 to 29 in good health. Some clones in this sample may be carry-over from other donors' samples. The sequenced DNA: TGCAGCGCCGAACCCGGAGGTACTCCCCTGGGAGGGCAGTTCTTC. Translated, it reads CSAEPGGTPLGGQFF.